The 21 T cell receptor beta chains presented below share a single source sample, sequenced in a study of blood T cell repertoires in COVID-19 (dated by TCRdb to the early 2020s). To prepare the library, the immunoSEQ multiplex PCR assay was applied. Imported from immuneACCESS, the table was reduced by TCRdb to in-frame sequences with V and J called. These copies leave out some clones; in studies compared against another copy, an unresolved V gene accounts for under half, and the cause of the remainder is not known. The sample table contains 250,000 to 350,000 clones; only one count was recorded for around 87% of them. The top ten clonotypes cover 2.1% of the sample. What was sequenced was peripheral blood. These receptors all come from a woman aged 25 to 39 who had recovered from COVID-19.

This clone was detected only once. This sequence joins TRBV7-2 and TRBJ2-2; D perhaps matches TRBD1 (5 bases). The germline V and J ends were trimmed by 5 bases and 5 bases, with 9 bases remaining between them. Germline CDR1 is SGHTA and CDR2 is FQGNSA. The CDR3 runs 13 residues. The CDR3 DNA follows: TGTGCCAGCAGCCCACAGGCGACCGGGGAGCTGTTTTTT. Its protein product is CASSPQATGELFF.

The V and J genes are TRBV5-4 and TRBJ2-7; TRBD1 might be the D (6 bases). The CDR3 length is 17 residues. Germline V gene lookup returns CDR1 SGHNT and CDR2 YYREEE (reference sequence). V was clipped by 0 bases and J by 2 bases, with 18 bases between them. CDR3 loop: CASSLGGLFRDTYEQYF. CDR3 coding DNA: TGTGCCAGCAGCTTGGGGGGCCTCTTCCGGGACACCTACGAGCAGTACTTC.

CDR3 sequence (DNA): TGTGCCAGCAGGGTGACAGCCCCTAATGAAAAACTGTTTTTT. Protein sequence: CASRVTAPNEKLFF. The chain couples TRBV28 to TRBJ1-4; D possibly corresponds to TRBD1 (5 bases). V lost 6 bases to trimming and J lost 3 bases, with 11 bases between them. The CDR3 has 14 residues. The germline gives CDR1 MDHEN, CDR2 SYDVKM.

Of note for this clone: In the same sample, other DNA sequences code for this CDR3. The rearrangement links TRBV19 to TRBJ1-5, with D maybe TRBD1 (6 bases). V lost 5 bases and J 6 bases, leaving 8 bases between the germline ends. Germline V gene sequence: CDR1 LNHDA, CDR2 SQIVND (reference sequence). This CDR3 spans 12 amino acids. The DNA of the CDR3 is TGTGCCAGTAGTGCAGGGGCTCAGCCCCAGCATTTT. This translates into CASSAGAQPQHF.

The V and J genes are TRBV28 and TRBJ2-7; 9 nucleotides match TRBD2. Germline CDR1 reads MDHEN; CDR2 reads SYDVKM. J gave up 4 bases and V 6 bases, and 10 bases lay outside the gene matches. The CDR3 totals 15 residues. Written as DNA, the CDR3 is TGTGCCAGCAGCTCGCCGGGACTAGCCATTTACGAGCAGTACTTC. It translates to CASSSPGLAIYEQYF. The full variable domain, completed using reference TRBV28 and TRBJ2-7, is DVKVTQSSRYLVKRTGEKVFLECVQDMDHENMFWYRQDPGLGLRLIYFSYDVKMKEKGDIPEGYSVSREKKERFSLILESASTNQTSMYLCASSSPGLAIYEQYFGPGTRLTVT.

The V call is TRBV7-9, the J call TRBJ1-5, with a weak D call TRBD1 (5 bases). V was clipped by 1 base and J by 5 bases, with 12 bases between them. Per germline, CDR1 SEHNR and CDR2 FQNEAQ (reference sequence). The CDR3 consists of 15 residues. The CDR3: CASSLDGREDQPQHF. The DNA for the CDR3 is TGTGCCAGCAGCTTAGATGGCAGGGAGGATCAGCCCCAGCATTTT.

This clone was recorded once. This rearrangement joins TRBV11-2 to TRBJ1-1, with no clear D. Germline loops: CDR1 SGHAT, CDR2 FQNNGV. The CDR3 runs to 14 residues. The V and J ends lost 1 base and 3 bases respectively, with 9 bases between them. This CDR3 reads CASSLARGDTEAFF. Written as DNA, the CDR3 is TGTGCCAGCAGCTTAGCTCGCGGGGACACTGAAGCTTTCTTT.

This chain joins TRBV5-1 and TRBJ2-3; TRBD2 matches at 12 bases. With 0 bases clipped from V and 10 bases from J, the junction kept 9 bases outside the gene matches. Germline values: CDR1 SGHRS, CDR2 YFSETQ. This CDR3 region has 16 residues. The CDR3 here is CASSLVASGGASPQYF. In nucleotides, the CDR3 is TGCGCCAGCAGCTTGGTCGCTAGCGGGGGGGCCAGCCCGCAGTATTTT.

V gene TRBV9 combines with J gene TRBJ2-7, with 7 bases fitting TRBD2. CDR1 is SGDLS and CDR2 is YYNGEE in the germline V gene. The CDR3 extends over 16 amino acids. After removal of 4 bases from V and 0 bases from J, the junction contained 10 bases not matched to a gene. CDR3: CASSPGGLAVSYEQYF. Here the CDR3 DNA reads TGTGCCAGCAGCCCTGGCGGCCTAGCGGTCTCCTACGAGCAGTACTTC.

The CDR3: CASSGAGASGTQYF. The CDR3 bases are TGTGCCAGCAGTGGTGCGGGGGCATCTGGGACCCAGTACTTC. The V gene is TRBV27, the J gene TRBJ2-5, with D perhaps TRBD2 (7 bases). CDR3 length equals 14 residues. Looked up from germline, CDR1 is MNHEY and CDR2 is SMNVEV (reference sequence). V dropped 5 bases and J dropped 7 bases, with 17 bases sitting between them.

This clone was seen a handful of times. The chain combines TRBV9 with TRBJ2-2; D is unclear. Trimming stripped 3 bases from V and 7 bases from J, with 16 bases between. Germline V gene lookup returns CDR1 SGDLS and CDR2 YYNGEE. The CDR3 sequence is 15 residues long. In DNA form, the CDR3 reads TGTGCCAGCAGCGGTCCAGGCACGATAAACGGGGAGCTGTTTTTT. Translation gives CASSGPGTINGELFF.

The gene calls are TRBV6-4 and TRBJ1-1; the match to TRBD1 covers 8 bases. After removal of 0 bases from V and 8 bases from J, the junction contained 8 bases not matched to a gene. The CDR3 spans 15 residues. The germline V gene has CDR1 MRHNA and CDR2 SNTAGT. The CDR3 bases are TGTGCCAGCAGTGACTCAGCAGGGACAGGCGCGGAAGCTTTCTTT. Protein product: CASSDSAGTGAEAFF.

V and J are TRBV27 and TRBJ1-2; D remains ambiguous. The CDR3 spans 13 residues. V was shortened by 3 bases and J by 5 bases, with 10 bases between the two germline ends. CDR1 is MNHEY and CDR2 is SMNVEV in the germline V gene (reference sequence). CDR3 loop: CASSLVGGYGYTF. The CDR3 DNA sequence: TGTGCCAGCAGTTTGGTAGGCGGGTATGGCTACACCTTC.

This clone showed up just once. The chain has TRBV20-1 and TRBJ2-3; a possible D gene is TRBD2 (6 bases). Trimming took off 3 bases at V and 9 bases at J, with 10 bases between the two ends. The germline gives CDR1 DFQATT, CDR2 SNEGSKA (reference sequence). This CDR3 spans 11 amino acids. The CDR3 DNA reads TGCAGTGCTAGTCCGGGGGAAACGCAGTATTTT. The encoded protein is CSASPGETQYF.

The gene calls are TRBV5-6 and TRBJ2-5, with TRBD1 as a possible D gene (6 bases). This CDR3 spans 14 amino acids. Trimming removed 0 bases from V and 7 bases from J, with 13 bases in between. Germline V gene lookup returns CDR1 SGHDT and CDR2 YYEEEE. The CDR3 nucleotides read TGTGCCAGCAGCTTGGGGGGGCCTTCGGTGACCCAGTACTTC. It is translated as CASSLGGPSVTQYF.

The V gene is TRBV10-3, the J gene TRBJ2-5; TRBD2 aligns across 7 bases. Germline-derived CDR1 and CDR2 are ENHRY and SYGVKD. V was pared by 3 bases and J by 2 bases, with 6 bases of the junction left unmatched. The CDR3 runs 15 residues. This chain's CDR3 is CAISEAPGGQETQYF. For the CDR3, the DNA is TGTGCCATCAGTGAAGCCCCCGGGGGGCAAGAGACCCAGTACTTC.

The chain couples TRBV11-2 to TRBJ1-2; TRBD1 agrees at 7 bases. After removal of 6 bases from V and 3 bases from J, the junction contained 7 bases not matched to a gene. The CDR3 extends over 14 amino acids. Germline CDR1 and CDR2: SGHAT and FQNNGV. In nucleotides, the CDR3 is TGTGCCAGCAGACGACAGGGCGTAGACTATGGCTACACCTTC. It encodes CASRRQGVDYGYTF.

The chain recombines TRBV11-2 with TRBJ2-4; tentative D call: TRBD2 (5 bases). Germline CDR1 SGHAT, CDR2 FQNNGV. The CDR3 loop spans 16 amino acids. The V end was cut by 1 base, the J end by 1 base, with 11 bases between. The CDR3, as DNA: TGTGCCAGCAGCTTAGTCGGCAGGAGGGCCAAAAACATTCAGTACTTC. Translating gives CASSLVGRRAKNIQYF.

The chain employs TRBV4-3 and TRBJ2-7; 11 nucleotides line up with TRBD1. V lost 3 bases and J lost 4; bases outside the gene matches: 2. Germline assignment: CDR1 LGHNA and CDR2 YSLEER. This CDR3 spans 14 amino acids. The CDR3: CASSQDRGRYEQYF. The CDR3 DNA follows: TGCGCCAGCAGCCAGGACAGGGGGCGGTACGAGCAGTACTTC.

This chain joins TRBV9 and TRBJ2-1, with 14 bases aligning to TRBD2. This CDR3 comprises 18 residues. V lost 4 bases, J lost 9 bases, and 15 bases stayed unmatched. In germline, CDR1 is SGDLS, CDR2 YYNGEE. The CDR3 loop reads CASSPRPGTSGSMVEQFF. In DNA form, the CDR3 reads TGTGCCAGCAGCCCTCGTCCCGGGACTAGCGGGAGCATGGTTGAGCAGTTCTTC.

This clone turned up a few times. J is TRBJ1-4 and V is TRBV28, with D perhaps TRBD1 (5 bases). The germline V and J ends were trimmed by 5 bases and 6 bases, with 7 bases remaining between them. The CDR3 extends over 12 amino acids. CDR1 and CDR2 (germline): MDHEN, SYDVKM. The CDR3 loop is CASSRGYEKLFF. Here the CDR3 DNA reads TGTGCCAGCAGTCGGGGGTATGAAAAACTGTTTTTT.